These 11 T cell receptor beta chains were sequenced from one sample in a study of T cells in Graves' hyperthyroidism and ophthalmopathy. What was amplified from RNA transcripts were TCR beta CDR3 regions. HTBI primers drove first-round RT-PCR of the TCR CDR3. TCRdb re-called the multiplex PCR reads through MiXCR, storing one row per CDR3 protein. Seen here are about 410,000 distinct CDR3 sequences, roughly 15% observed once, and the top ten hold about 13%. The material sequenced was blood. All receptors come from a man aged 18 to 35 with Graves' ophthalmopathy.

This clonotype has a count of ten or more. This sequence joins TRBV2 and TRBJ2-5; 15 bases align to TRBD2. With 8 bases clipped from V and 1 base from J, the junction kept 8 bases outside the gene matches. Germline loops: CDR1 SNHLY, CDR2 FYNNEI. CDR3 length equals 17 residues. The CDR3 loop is CASRPPGLAGGQETQYF. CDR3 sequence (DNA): TGTGCCAGCCGTCCTCCGGGACTAGCGGGGGGCCAAGAGACCCAGTACTTC.

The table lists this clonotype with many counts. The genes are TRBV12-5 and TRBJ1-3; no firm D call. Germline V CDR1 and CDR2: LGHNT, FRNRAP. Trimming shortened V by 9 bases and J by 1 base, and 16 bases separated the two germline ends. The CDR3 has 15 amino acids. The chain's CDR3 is CASRPRAISGNTIYF. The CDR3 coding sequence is TGTGCTAGCCGCCCGAGGGCAATATCTGGAAACACCATATATTTT.

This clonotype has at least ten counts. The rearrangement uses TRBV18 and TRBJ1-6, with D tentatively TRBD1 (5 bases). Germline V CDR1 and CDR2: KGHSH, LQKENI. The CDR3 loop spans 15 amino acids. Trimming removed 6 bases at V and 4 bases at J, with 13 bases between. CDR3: CASSPGTEYNSPLHF. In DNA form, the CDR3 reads TGTGCCAGCTCTCCCGGGACCGAATATAATTCACCCCTCCACTTT.

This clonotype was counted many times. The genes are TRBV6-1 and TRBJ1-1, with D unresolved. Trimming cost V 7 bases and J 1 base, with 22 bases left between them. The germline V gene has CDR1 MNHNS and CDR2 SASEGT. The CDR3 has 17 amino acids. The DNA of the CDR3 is TGTGCCAGCACCTCCTTGCGACCCTTAACGGGGAACACTGAAGCTTTCTTT. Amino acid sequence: CASTSLRPLTGNTEAFF.

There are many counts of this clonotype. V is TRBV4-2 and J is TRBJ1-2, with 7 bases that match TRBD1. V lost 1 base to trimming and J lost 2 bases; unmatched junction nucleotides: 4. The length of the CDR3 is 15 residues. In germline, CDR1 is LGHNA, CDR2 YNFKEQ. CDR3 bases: TGTGCCAGCAGCCAAGGAGGGGGCCAGAACTATGGCTACACCTTC. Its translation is CASSQGGGQNYGYTF.

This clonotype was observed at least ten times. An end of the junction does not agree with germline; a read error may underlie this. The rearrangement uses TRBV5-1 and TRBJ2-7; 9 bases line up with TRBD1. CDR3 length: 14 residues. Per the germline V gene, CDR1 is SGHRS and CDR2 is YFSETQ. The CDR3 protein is CASSFGTGSYEQYF. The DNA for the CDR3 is TGTGCCAGCAGCTTCGGGACAGGGAGCTACGAGCAGTACTTC.

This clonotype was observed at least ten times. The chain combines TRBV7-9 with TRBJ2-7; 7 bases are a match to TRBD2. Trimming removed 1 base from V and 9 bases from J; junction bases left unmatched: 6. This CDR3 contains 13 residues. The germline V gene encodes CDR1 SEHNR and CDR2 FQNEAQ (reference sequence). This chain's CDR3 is CASSLESGVGQYF. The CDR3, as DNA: TGTGCCAGCAGCTTAGAGAGCGGGGTGGGGCAGTACTTC.

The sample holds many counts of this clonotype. DNA of the CDR3: TGTGCCAGCAGTGGGGTCCGCACCCAGTACTTC. Its translation is CASSGVRTQYF. The chain combines TRBV2 with TRBJ2-5; D is undetermined. Trimming took 4 bases from V and 8 from J, leaving 8 bases between them. This CDR3 is 11 amino acids long. CDR1 and CDR2 (germline): SNHLY, FYNNEI.

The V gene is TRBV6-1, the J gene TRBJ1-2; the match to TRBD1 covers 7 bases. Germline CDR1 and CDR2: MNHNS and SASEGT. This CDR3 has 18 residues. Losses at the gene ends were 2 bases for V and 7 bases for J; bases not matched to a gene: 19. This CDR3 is CASSEYLQGRGTTLGYTF. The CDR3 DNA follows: TGTGCCAGCAGTGAATACCTACAGGGGCGGGGGACTACCCTTGGCTACACCTTC.

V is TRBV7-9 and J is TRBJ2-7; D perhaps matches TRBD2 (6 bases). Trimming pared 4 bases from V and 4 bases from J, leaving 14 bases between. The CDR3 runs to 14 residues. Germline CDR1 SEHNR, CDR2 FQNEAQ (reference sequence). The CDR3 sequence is CASSSEGWGYEQYF. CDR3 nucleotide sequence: TGTGCCAGCAGCTCGGAGGGGTGGGGGTACGAGCAGTACTTC.

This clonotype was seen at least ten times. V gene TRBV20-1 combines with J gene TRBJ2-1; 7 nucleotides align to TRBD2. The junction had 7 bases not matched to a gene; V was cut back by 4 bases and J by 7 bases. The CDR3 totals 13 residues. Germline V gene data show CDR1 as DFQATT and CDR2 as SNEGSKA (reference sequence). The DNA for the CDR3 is TGCAGTGCTACCCGGGACTACGGTAATGAGCAGTTCTTC. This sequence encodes CSATRDYGNEQFF.